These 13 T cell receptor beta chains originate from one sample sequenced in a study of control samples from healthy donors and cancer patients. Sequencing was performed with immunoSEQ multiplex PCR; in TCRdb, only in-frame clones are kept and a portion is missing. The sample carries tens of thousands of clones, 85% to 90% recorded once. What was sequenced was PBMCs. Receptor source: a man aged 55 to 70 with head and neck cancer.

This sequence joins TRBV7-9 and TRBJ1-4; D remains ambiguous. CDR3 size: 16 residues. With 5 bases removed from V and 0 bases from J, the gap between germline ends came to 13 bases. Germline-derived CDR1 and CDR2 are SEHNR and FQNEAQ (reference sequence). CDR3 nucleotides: TGTGCCAGCAGCCTAACAGAGGACGCAACTAATGAAAAACTGTTTTTT. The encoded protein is CASSLTEDATNEKLFF. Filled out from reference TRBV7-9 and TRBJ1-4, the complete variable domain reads DTGVSQNPRHKITKRGQNVTFRCDPISEHNRLYWYRQTLGQGPEFLTYFQNEAQLEKSRLLSDRFSAERPKGSFSTLEIQRTEQGDSAMYLCASSLTEDATNEKLFFGSGTQLSVL.

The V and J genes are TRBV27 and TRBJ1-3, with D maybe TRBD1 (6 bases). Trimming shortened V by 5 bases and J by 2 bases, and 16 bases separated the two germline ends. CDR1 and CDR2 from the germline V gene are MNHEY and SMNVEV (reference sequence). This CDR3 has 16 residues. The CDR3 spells CASSPSEGEAGNTIYF. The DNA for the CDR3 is TGTGCCAGCAGTCCCTCTGAGGGGGAAGCTGGAAACACCATATATTTT.

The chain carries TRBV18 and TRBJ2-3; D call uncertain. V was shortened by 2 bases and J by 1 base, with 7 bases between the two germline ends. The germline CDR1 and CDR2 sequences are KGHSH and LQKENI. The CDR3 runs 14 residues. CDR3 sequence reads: CASSPEVGTDTQYF. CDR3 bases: TGTGCCAGCTCACCAGAGGTAGGCACAGATACGCAGTATTTT.

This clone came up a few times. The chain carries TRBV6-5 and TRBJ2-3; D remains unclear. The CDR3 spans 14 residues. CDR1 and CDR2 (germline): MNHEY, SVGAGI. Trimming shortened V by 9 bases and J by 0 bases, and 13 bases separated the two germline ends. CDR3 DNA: TGTGCCAGTAGACCATTCGGGAGCACAGATACGCAGTATTTT. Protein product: CASRPFGSTDTQYF.

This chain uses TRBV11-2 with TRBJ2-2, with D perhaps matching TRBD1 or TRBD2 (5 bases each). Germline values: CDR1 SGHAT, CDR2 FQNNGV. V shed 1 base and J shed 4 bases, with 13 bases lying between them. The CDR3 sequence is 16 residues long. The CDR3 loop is CASSLGRGVGTGELFF. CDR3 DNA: TGTGCCAGCAGCTTAGGCAGAGGGGTGGGCACCGGGGAGCTGTTTTTT.

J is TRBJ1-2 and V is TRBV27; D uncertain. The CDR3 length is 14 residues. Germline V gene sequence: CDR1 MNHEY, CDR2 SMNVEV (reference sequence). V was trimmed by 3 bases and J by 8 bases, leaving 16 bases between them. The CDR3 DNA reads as TGTGCCAGCAGTTTCAATTATCTCACCTGGGGCTACACCTTC. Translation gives CASSFNYLTWGYTF.

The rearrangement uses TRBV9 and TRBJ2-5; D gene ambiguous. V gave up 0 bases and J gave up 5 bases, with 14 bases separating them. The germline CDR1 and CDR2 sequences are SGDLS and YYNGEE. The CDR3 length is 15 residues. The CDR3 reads CASSVAALVGETQYF. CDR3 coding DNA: TGTGCCAGCAGCGTAGCGGCCCTCGTGGGGGAGACCCAGTACTTC.

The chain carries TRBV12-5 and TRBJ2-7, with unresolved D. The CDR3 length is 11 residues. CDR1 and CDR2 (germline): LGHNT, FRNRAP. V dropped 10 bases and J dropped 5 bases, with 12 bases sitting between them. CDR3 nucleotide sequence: TGTGCTACCCGAAGGGTCGACGAGCAGTACGTC. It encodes CATRRVDEQYV.

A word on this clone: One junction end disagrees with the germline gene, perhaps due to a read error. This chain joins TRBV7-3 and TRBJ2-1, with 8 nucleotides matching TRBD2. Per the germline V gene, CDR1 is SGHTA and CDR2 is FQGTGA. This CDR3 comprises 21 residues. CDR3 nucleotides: TGTGCCAGCAGCTTAGCCCTCTACGTCACTAGCGGCCAGAGCTCCTACAATGGGCAGTTCTTC. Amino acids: CASSLALYVTSGQSSYNGQFF.

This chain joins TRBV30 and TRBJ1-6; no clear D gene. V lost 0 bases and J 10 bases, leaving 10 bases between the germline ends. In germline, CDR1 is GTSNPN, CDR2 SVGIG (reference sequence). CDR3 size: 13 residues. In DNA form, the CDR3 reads TGTGCCTGGAGTGTACTATCTGGCTCACCCCTCCACTTT. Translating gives CAWSVLSGSPLHF.

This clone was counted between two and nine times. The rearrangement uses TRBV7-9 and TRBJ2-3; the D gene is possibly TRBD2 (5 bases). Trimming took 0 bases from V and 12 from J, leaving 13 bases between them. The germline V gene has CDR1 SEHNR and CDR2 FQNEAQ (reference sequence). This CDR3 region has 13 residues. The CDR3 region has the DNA TGTGCCAGCAGCTTAGCGACGAGCGGAGCACAGTATTTT. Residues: CASSLATSGAQYF.

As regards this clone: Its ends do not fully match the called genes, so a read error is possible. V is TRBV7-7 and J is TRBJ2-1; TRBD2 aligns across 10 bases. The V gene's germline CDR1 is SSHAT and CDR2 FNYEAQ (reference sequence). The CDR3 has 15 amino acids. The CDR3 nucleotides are TGTGCTAGCAGCGCGGGACTAGCGAGCTACAATGAGCAGTTCTTC. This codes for CASSAGLASYNEQFF.

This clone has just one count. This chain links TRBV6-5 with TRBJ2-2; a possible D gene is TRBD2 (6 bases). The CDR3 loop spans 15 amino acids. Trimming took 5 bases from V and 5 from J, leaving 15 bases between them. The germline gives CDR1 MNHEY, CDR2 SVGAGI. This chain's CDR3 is CASSPLWRETGELFF. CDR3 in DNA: TGTGCCAGCAGTCCCCTATGGAGGGAAACCGGGGAGCTGTTTTTT.